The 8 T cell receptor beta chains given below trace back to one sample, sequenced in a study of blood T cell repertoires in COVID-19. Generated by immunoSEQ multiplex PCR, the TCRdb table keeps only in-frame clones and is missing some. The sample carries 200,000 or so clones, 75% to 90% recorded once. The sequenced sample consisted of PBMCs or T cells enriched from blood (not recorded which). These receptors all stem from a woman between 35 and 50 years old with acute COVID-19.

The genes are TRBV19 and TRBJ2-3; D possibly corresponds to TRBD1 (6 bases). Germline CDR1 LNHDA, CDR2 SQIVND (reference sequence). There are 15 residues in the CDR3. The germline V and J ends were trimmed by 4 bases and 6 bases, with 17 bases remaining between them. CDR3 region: CASSRTAVIVDTQYF. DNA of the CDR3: TGTGCCAGTAGTAGGACAGCGGTGATTGTGGATACGCAGTATTTT.

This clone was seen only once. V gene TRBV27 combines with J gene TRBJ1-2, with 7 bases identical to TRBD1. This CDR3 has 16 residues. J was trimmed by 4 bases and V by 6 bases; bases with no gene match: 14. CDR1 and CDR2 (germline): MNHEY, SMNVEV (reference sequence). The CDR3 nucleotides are TGTGCCAGCAGACCTGGCTGGGGACAGTACAGCTATGGCTACACCTTC. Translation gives CASRPGWGQYSYGYTF.

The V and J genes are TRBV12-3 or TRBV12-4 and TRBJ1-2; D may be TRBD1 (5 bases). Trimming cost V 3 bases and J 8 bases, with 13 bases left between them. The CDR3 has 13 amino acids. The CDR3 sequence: CASSFGQGWGYTF. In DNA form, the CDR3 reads TGTGCCAGCAGTTTTGGGCAGGGCTGGGGCTACACCTTC.

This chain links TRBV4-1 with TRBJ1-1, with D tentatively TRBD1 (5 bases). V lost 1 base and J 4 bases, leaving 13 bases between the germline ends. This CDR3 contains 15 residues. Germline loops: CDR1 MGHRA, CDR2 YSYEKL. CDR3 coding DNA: TGCGCCAGCAGCCAAGCGCAGGGTAGTATCACTGAAGCTTTCTTT. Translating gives CASSQAQGSITEAFF.

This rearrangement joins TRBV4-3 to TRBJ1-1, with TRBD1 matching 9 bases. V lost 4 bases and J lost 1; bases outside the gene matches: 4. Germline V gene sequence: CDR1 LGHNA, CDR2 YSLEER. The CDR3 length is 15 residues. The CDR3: CASSRGTGTNTEAFF. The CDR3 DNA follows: TGCGCCAGCAGCCGCGGGACAGGGACGAACACTGAAGCTTTCTTT.

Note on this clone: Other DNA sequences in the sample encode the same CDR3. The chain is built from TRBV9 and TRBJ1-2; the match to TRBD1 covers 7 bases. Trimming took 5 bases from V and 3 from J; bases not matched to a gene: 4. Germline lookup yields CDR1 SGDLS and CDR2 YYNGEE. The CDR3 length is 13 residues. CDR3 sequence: CASSFTGDYGYTF. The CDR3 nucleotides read TGTGCCAGCAGTTTTACAGGGGACTATGGCTACACCTTC.

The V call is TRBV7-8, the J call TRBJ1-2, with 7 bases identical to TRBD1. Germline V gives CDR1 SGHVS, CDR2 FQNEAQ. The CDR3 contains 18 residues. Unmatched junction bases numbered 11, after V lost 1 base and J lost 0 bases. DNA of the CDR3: TGTGCCAGCAGCTTAGGATTAAGGGGGACAGCAGCTAACTATGGCTACACCTTC. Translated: CASSLGLRGTAANYGYTF.

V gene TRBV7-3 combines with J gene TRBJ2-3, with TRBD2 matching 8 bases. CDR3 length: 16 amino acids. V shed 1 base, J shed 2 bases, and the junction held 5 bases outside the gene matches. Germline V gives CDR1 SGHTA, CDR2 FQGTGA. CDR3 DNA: TGTGCCAGCAGCTTAATTCGCGGGGGGACCACAGATACGCAGTATTTT. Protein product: CASSLIRGGTTDTQYF.